The 13 T cell receptor beta chains below all came from one sample that was sequenced in a study of breast tumors, draining lymph nodes, adjacent tissues. The lymph nodes were axillary draining lymph nodes from breast cancer patients. TCRdb re-analysed the multiplex PCR reads in MiXCR, keeping a single row per CDR3 protein. The sample has hundreds of thousands of distinct CDR3 sequences, about 30% seen once. Sequencing was done on a sample of axillary lymph node tissue. Every receptor here comes from a female donor with breast cancer. Some clones in this sample may be carry-over from other donors' samples.

This clonotype showed up many times. V is TRBV9 and J is TRBJ1-6; 8 bases are a match to TRBD1. Germline trimming cut 3 bases from V and 8 bases from J; bases unmatched to any gene: 4. The CDR3 covers 14 residues. Germline CDR1 is SGDLS and CDR2 is YYNGEE. The CDR3 DNA is TGTGCCAGCAGCGCAGGGACAGGTCATTCACCCCTCCACTTT. Translated: CASSAGTGHSPLHF.

This clonotype showed up just a few times. The chain joins TRBV7-9 to TRBJ1-1; D unresolved. V was clipped by 5 bases and J by 0 bases, with 10 bases between them. The CDR3 is 14 residues long. Germline values: CDR1 SEHNR, CDR2 FQNEAQ (reference sequence). CDR3 protein: CASSPTTVNTEAFF. Here the CDR3 DNA reads TGTGCCAGCAGCCCGACCACGGTGAACACTGAAGCTTTCTTT.

The genes are TRBV20-1 and TRBJ2-5; 10 bases match TRBD1. V was pared by 7 bases and J by 4 bases, with 9 bases of the junction left unmatched. This CDR3 region has 14 residues. Germline V gene lookup returns CDR1 DFQATT and CDR2 SNEGSKA (reference sequence). CDR3 amino acids: CSGGRDRGRETQYF. The CDR3, as DNA: TGCAGTGGAGGTCGAGACAGGGGGCGAGAGACCCAGTACTTC.

This clonotype has ten or more counts. This chain uses TRBV29-1 with TRBJ1-5, with D hard to call. The germline CDR1 and CDR2 sequences are SQVTM and ANQGSEA. V lost 5 bases and J 5 bases, leaving 10 bases between the germline ends. The CDR3 extends over 12 amino acids. The DNA for the CDR3 is TGCAGCGTTTTAAAGGGTGATCAGCCCCAGCATTTT. It yields the protein CSVLKGDQPQHF.

The chain joins TRBV12-3 or TRBV12-4 to TRBJ1-3; 7 bases are shared with TRBD1. The CDR3 is made up of 19 amino acids. The ends lost 0 bases at V and 1 base at J; junction bases unmatched: 12. The CDR3 loop reads CASSLAAGGSDRSGNTIYF. The CDR3 DNA sequence: TGTGCCAGCAGTTTAGCGGCAGGGGGATCTGATCGGTCTGGAAACACCATATATTTT.

As for this clonotype: Just one base apart from a much larger clone, this may be a read error. This chain connects TRBV3-1 to TRBJ2-7; D not certain. Germline values: CDR1 LGHDT, CDR2 YNNKEL (reference sequence). The length of the CDR3 is 12 residues. Trimming took 2 bases from V and 3 from J, leaving 5 bases between them. The CDR3 loop is CASSQFGYEQYF. CDR3 sequence (DNA): TGTGCCAGCAGCCAATTCGGCTACGAGCAGTACTTC.

This clonotype was counted a single time. The genes are TRBV7-6 and TRBJ2-7; TRBD1 matches at 7 bases. The ends lost 1 base at V and 5 bases at J; junction bases unmatched: 8. Per the germline V gene, CDR1 is SGHVS and CDR2 is FNYEAQ. This CDR3 comprises 15 residues. The CDR3 protein is CASSLVRGGTHEQYF. For the CDR3, the DNA is TGTGCCAGCAGCTTAGTTAGAGGGGGCACCCACGAGCAGTACTTC.

CDR3 sequence: CASSGGKLFF. The CDR3 DNA sequence: TGTGCCAGCAGTGGGGGAAAACTGTTTTTT. The rearrangement links TRBV25-1 to TRBJ1-4; D is ambiguous. The V end lost 4 bases, the J end lost 10 bases, and 4 bases lay between the germline ends. The CDR3 is 10 amino acids. Looked up from germline, CDR1 is MGHDK and CDR2 is SYGVNS.

In regard to this clonotype: The CDR3 does not end in the conserved phenylalanine or tryptophan, so this is likely a read error. CDR3 DNA: TGCAGTGCTAGAGCTTCTGGGACCGCCGAGCGAGAGACCCAGTACCTC. It specifies CSARASGTAERETQYL. V gene TRBV20-1 combines with J gene TRBJ2-5; either TRBD1 or TRBD2 may fit D (5 bases each). The CDR3 extends over 16 amino acids. CDR1 is DFQATT and CDR2 is SNEGSKA in the germline V gene (reference sequence). V lost 1 base, J lost 4 bases, and 19 bases lay in between.

J is TRBJ2-5 and V is TRBV29-1; 7 nucleotides agree with TRBD2. The CDR3 has 12 amino acids. Germline assignment: CDR1 SQVTM and CDR2 ANQGSEA. V shed 6 bases and J 1 base; nucleotides not matched to a gene: 2. This CDR3 reads CSVGGSQETQYF. In DNA form, the CDR3 reads TGCAGCGTGGGGGGGTCCCAAGAGACCCAGTACTTC.

In its sample, this clonotype was seen once. The chain recombines TRBV20-1 with TRBJ2-7; maybe TRBD2 (6 bases). V lost 6 bases, J lost 4 bases, and 19 bases lay in between. Germline lookup yields CDR1 DFQATT and CDR2 SNEGSKA (reference sequence). This CDR3 is built from 14 residues. The chain's CDR3 is CSARDGGRSYEQYF. Written as DNA, the CDR3 is TGCAGTGCCCGAGACGGTGGGAGGTCGTACGAGCAGTACTTC.

In the case of this clonotype: The junction differs from germline at one of its ends, possibly a read error. The genes are TRBV20-1 and TRBJ2-3; possibly TRBD1 for D (5 bases). Germline V gene sequence: CDR1 DFQATT, CDR2 SNEGSKA (reference sequence). This CDR3 is 14 amino acids long. The CDR3 region is CSARGRPATGTQYF. The CDR3 DNA sequence: TGCAGTGCTAGAGGTCGCCCAGCCACAGGTACGCAGTATTTT.

Concerning this clonotype: Relative to the germline gene, one junction end is altered; a read error may explain this. The chain is built from TRBV7-8 and TRBJ2-7; D might be TRBD2 (5 bases). CDR3 size: 12 residues. Germline values: CDR1 SGHVS, CDR2 FQNEAQ. This chain's CDR3 is CASRLMGDERYF. The CDR3 DNA is TGTGCCAGCAGATTAATGGGAGACGAGCGGTACTTC.